This T cell receptor beta chain was captured in a study of blood T cell repertoires in COVID-19 (dated by TCRdb to 2018 to 2021). Looking at the study overall: Samples covering the acute and convalescent phases of COVID-19 were provided by collaborators in the United States, Italy and Spain. Sample metadata almost always included a de-identified subject ID, COVID-19 status, age in years and sex. HLA class I and class II types, where available, came from metadata supplied by the sample provider rather than from assay-based typing. The samples were drawn from the first 160 participants of the ongoing ImmuneRACE study and from 950 to 1,500 subjects provided by 6 global collaborators. The prospective study material was composed of cDNA or gDNA derived from T cells, B-cell-depleted T cells, or PBMCs. The repertoires were released in a freely available public database intended as a resource for research on the immune response to SARS-CoV-2. Subjects who had been exposed to COVID-19, were actively infected with it, or had recovered from it provided the deeply sampled blood TCRbeta repertoires that made up the dataset. Beyond this particular receptor, the publication reports: Clinical and demographic metadata were provided uncurated, with the amount varying by source and participant.

Spanning cysteine to phenylalanine, the CDR3 consists of 13 amino acids. The read is trimmed to its CDR3 DNA, 39 bases read in frame from base 1. CDR1 and CDR2, looked up from the germline V gene (reference sequence), are SEHNR and FQNEAQ. The germline ends are 7 bases apart after V is trimmed by 5 bases and J by 0 bases. TCRbeta CDR3 regions were amplified from genomic DNA using the immunoSEQ Assay, a bias-controlled multiplex PCR. The published analysis was carried out like this. The number of nucleated cells in each sample was estimated by amplification of reference gene primers within the assay. Sequence reads were collapsed and filtered to measure the absolute abundance of every unique TCRbeta CDR3 rearrangement. For each sample, productive Simpson clonality was calculated as the square root of Simpson's diversity index over productive rearrangements. Here the immuneACCESS table is served through TCRdb, limited to in-frame sequences with V and J called. Missing clones are a known gap in these copies; in checked studies unresolved V genes cover under half, and the rest lacks a known reason. V, J and clone size reflect that table, while D and trimming were determined from the DNA. The sample table records about 260,000 clones; around 87% of these occur just once. The ten largest account for 2% to 3% of the sample.

About this clone: The target of this receptor is not known. The record has no base qualities; no much larger clone is one base away.

Whole blood was collected in K2EDTA tubes by collaborating institutions according to the institutions' own protocols. For TCRbeta analysis, collaborator samples were shipped as frozen whole blood, as isolated PBMCs, or as DNA extracted from either sample type. Sequenced input: peripheral blood. Recombination linked TRBV7-9 to TRBJ2-5; the D gene is unclear. The sequence was obtained from a woman between 45 and 60 years old with acute or convalescent COVID-19. CDR3 loop: CASSPSNQETQYF. At the DNA level, the sequence is TGTGCCAGCAGCCCATCTAACCAAGAGACCCAGTACTTC.